What follows describes a single T cell receptor (beta chain). The sample is drawn from a study of shared clonotypes between healthy human individuals. Clones were sequenced by immunoSEQ multiplex PCR, and TCRdb holds only the in-frame ones, with some missing. The sample lists about 2 million clones; 85% to 95% were seen once. The V segment lost 5 bases and the J segment 4 bases; nucleotides outside the gene matches: 8. Germline CDR1 MNHEY, CDR2 SVGAGI. The CDR3 length is 15 residues. Sequencing was done on a sample of naive CD4+ T cells sorted from blood. Stated subset: CD45RA+ positively selected. The chain links TRBV6-5 to TRBJ1-5; TRBD1 matches 7 bases. The receptor was isolated from a man aged 18 to 29 in good health. The CDR3 sequence: CASSGTGEPNQPQHF. DNA for the CDR3: TGTGCCAGCAGTGGTACAGGGGAGCCTAATCAGCCCCAGCATTTT.